A single sample gave rise to the 19 T cell receptor beta chains below, sequenced in a study of CD8 T cells in ankylosing spondylitis. Findings and limits, study-wide: The study identified a TCR beta motif of several highly homologous variants that appeared characteristic of ankylosing spondylitis blood.

Their recognized antigens are unknown. From the 5' RACE reads, TCRdb called clonotypes with MiXCR, one entry per CDR3 protein. The sample yields under 250,000 distinct CDR3 sequences, approximately 7.4% seen once. Sequencing input: blood, either unsorted or a sorted T cell fraction (not recorded which). The origin of the receptors is a male donor with ankylosing spondylitis.

This clonotype was recorded many times. The chain uses TRBV4-3 and TRBJ2-5; D may be TRBD2 (6 bases). Trimming pared 4 bases from V and 1 base from J, leaving 13 bases between. From germline, CDR1 is LGHNA and CDR2 YSLEER. The CDR3 has 15 residues. The CDR3 DNA reads as TGCGCCAGCAGCCGATTACTAGCAACCCAAGAGACCCAGTACTTC. The encoded protein is CASSRLLATQETQYF.

This clonotype was found many times. This chain uses TRBV29-1 with TRBJ1-2, with D possibly TRBD1 on 5 matching bases. Trimming removed 3 bases at V and 3 bases at J, with 11 bases between. The CDR3 covers 13 residues. Germline V CDR1 and CDR2: SQVTM, ANQGSEA. As DNA, the CDR3 is TGCAGCGTTGAGTTCACAGGCCACTATGGCTACACCTTC. Translated: CSVEFTGHYGYTF.

This clonotype was detected ten times or more. V gene TRBV28 combines with J gene TRBJ2-7; the D is unclear. The V gene's germline CDR1 is MDHEN and CDR2 SYDVKM. V lost 9 bases and J lost 2, with 11 bases in between. CDR3 length equals 12 residues. CDR3 residues: CASNIEAYEQYF. The CDR3 coding sequence is TGTGCCAGTAACATAGAAGCCTACGAGCAGTACTTC.

This clonotype was seen many times. V is TRBV7-9 and J is TRBJ2-7; the D is unclear. The CDR3 is 12 residues long. CDR1 is SEHNR, CDR2 FQNEAQ, per germline (reference sequence). V lost 5 bases and J lost 7, with 12 bases in between. CDR3 sequence: CASSPMAREQYF. CDR3 sequence (DNA): TGTGCCAGCAGCCCGATGGCGAGAGAGCAGTACTTC.

This clonotype has a count of ten or more. The chain is built from TRBV7-9 and TRBJ2-1; 11 bases line up with TRBD1. Germline-derived CDR1 and CDR2 are SEHNR and FQNEAQ (reference sequence). CDR3 length equals 17 residues. J gave up 2 bases and V 5 bases, and 8 bases lay outside the gene matches. CDR3 region: CASSPTPDRGPYNEQFF. The DNA of the CDR3 is TGTGCCAGCAGCCCTACCCCGGACAGGGGGCCCTACAATGAGCAGTTCTTC.

This clonotype was detected many times. The J gene is TRBJ1-1, the V gene TRBV19; weak D call: TRBD1 (5 bases). Germline V CDR1 and CDR2: LNHDA, SQIVND (reference sequence). With 1 base removed from V and 2 bases from J, the gap between germline ends came to 8 bases. The CDR3 loop spans 14 amino acids. CDR3 loop: CASSIGQLNTEAFF. Written as DNA, the CDR3 is TGTGCCAGTAGTATAGGACAGCTAAACACTGAAGCTTTCTTT.

This chain links TRBV4-3 with TRBJ2-2; TRBD2 aligns across 13 bases. V lost 1 base and J lost 6; bases outside the gene matches: 5. CDR3 length: 17 amino acids. Germline V gene sequence: CDR1 LGHNA, CDR2 YSLEER. CDR3 nucleotides: TGCGCCAGCAGCCAAGGGACTAGCGGGAGCCTTGCCGGGGAGCTGTTTTTT. Translated: CASSQGTSGSLAGELFF.

This clonotype was counted many times. The chain recombines TRBV12-3 or TRBV12-4 with TRBJ2-2; unclear D gene. Trimming shortened V by 6 bases and J by 5 bases, and 13 bases separated the two germline ends. The CDR3 is made up of 14 amino acids. CDR3 bases: TGTGCCAGCAGCCCTCAAGGTCGGACCGGGGAGCTGTTTTTT. The encoded protein is CASSPQGRTGELFF.

Many counts were recorded for this clonotype. J is TRBJ1-1 and V is TRBV6-5, with D uncertain. The CDR3 extends over 14 amino acids. V was cut by 6 bases and J by 0 bases, with 11 bases left in between. The germline V gene has CDR1 MNHEY and CDR2 SVGAGI. CDR3 in amino acids: CASSYTILNTEAFF. CDR3 DNA sequence: TGTGCCAGCAGCTACACAATTTTGAACACTGAAGCTTTCTTT.

The chain is built from TRBV19 and TRBJ1-5, with D unclear. This CDR3 has 12 amino acids. Germline CDR1 is LNHDA and CDR2 is SQIVND (reference sequence). Trimming removed 1 base from V and 7 bases from J, with 5 bases in between. CDR3 nucleotides: TGTGCCAGTAGTATAGGTCTACAGCCCCAGCATTTT. It is translated as CASSIGLQPQHF.

The chain has TRBV7-9 and TRBJ1-1, with D possibly being TRBD1 (6 bases). The germline CDR1 and CDR2 sequences are SEHNR and FQNEAQ (reference sequence). The V and J ends lost 4 bases and 1 base respectively, with 10 bases between them. The CDR3 is 14 amino acids. CDR3 protein: CASSSDRRNTEAFF. CDR3 DNA: TGTGCCAGCAGCTCCGACAGGAGGAACACTGAAGCTTTCTTT.

This clonotype was found many times. The rearrangement joins TRBV24-1 to TRBJ2-2, with a possible D match to TRBD2 (6 bases). The CDR3 covers 13 residues. Per germline, CDR1 KGHDR and CDR2 SFDVKD. The ends were cut back, 3 bases at V and 5 bases at J, with 6 bases in the middle. The CDR3 here is CATSDGGTGELFF. DNA for the CDR3: TGTGCCACCAGTGATGGAGGGACCGGGGAGCTGTTTTTT.

This clonotype was counted a few times. The chain combines TRBV18 with TRBJ2-1; D might be TRBD2 (6 bases). Germline V gene lookup returns CDR1 KGHSH and CDR2 LQKENI. The CDR3 has 17 residues. Trimming removed 2 bases from V and 8 bases from J, with 22 bases in between. The CDR3 coding sequence is TGTGCCAGCTCACCAACACGGGGGACCGAGCTAGCCCATGAGCAGTTCTTC. It codes for CASSPTRGTELAHEQFF.

There are many counts of this clonotype. The CDR3 region has the DNA TGTGCCAGCAGCTCCAAGGACAGTTTCTACGAGCAGTACTTC. Translated, it gives CASSSKDSFYEQYF. The rearrangement links TRBV27 to TRBJ2-7, with TRBD1 as a possible D gene (6 bases). This CDR3 has 14 residues. Trimming took 6 bases from V and 3 from J, leaving 15 bases between them. CDR1 and CDR2 from the germline V gene are MNHEY and SMNVEV (reference sequence).

This clonotype was seen more than once but under ten times. The gene calls are TRBV9 and TRBJ1-2; D ambiguous. The V gene's germline CDR1 is SGDLS and CDR2 YYNGEE. This CDR3 contains 12 residues. Trimming pared 0 bases from V and 4 bases from J, leaving 4 bases between. The CDR3 region is CASSVASYGYTF. For the CDR3, the DNA is TGTGCCAGCAGCGTAGCGAGCTATGGCTACACCTTC.

There are many counts of this clonotype. J is TRBJ1-2 and V is TRBV4-3; TRBD1 matches at 7 bases. Germline V lookup: CDR1 LGHNA, CDR2 YSLEER. This CDR3 region has 15 residues. Losses at the gene ends were 0 bases for V and 6 bases for J; bases not matched to a gene: 7. The CDR3 sequence is CASSQDGTAWHGYTF. In DNA form, the CDR3 reads TGCGCCAGCAGCCAAGATGGGACAGCATGGCATGGCTACACCTTC.

This clonotype was observed at least ten times. V and J are TRBV4-1 and TRBJ2-1, with D unresolved. Germline loops: CDR1 MGHRA, CDR2 YSYEKL. V was trimmed by 1 base and J by 5 bases, leaving 3 bases between them. This CDR3 contains 12 residues. The CDR3 region is CASSQVNNEQFF. Here the CDR3 DNA reads TGCGCCAGCAGCCAAGTGAACAATGAGCAGTTCTTC.

The V and J genes are TRBV21-1 and TRBJ2-3; the table's D gene call, TRBD2, was not cross checked with the DNA. TRBV21-1 is flagged as a pseudogene. The CDR3 runs to 18 residues. CDR3 coding DNA: TGTGCCAGCAGCAAAGGACTAGCGGGGGGCGTTAGCACAGATACGCAGTATTTT. Encoded protein: CASSKGLAGGVSTDTQYF.

This clonotype was seen ten or more times. This chain joins TRBV9 and TRBJ1-1, with D possibly being TRBD1 (6 bases). This CDR3 is built from 15 residues. V was cut by 3 bases and J by 0 bases, with 12 bases left in between. Germline loops: CDR1 SGDLS, CDR2 YYNGEE. The CDR3 region is CASSEWTDMNTEAFF. CDR3 nucleotides: TGTGCCAGCAGCGAATGGACAGACATGAACACTGAAGCTTTCTTT.